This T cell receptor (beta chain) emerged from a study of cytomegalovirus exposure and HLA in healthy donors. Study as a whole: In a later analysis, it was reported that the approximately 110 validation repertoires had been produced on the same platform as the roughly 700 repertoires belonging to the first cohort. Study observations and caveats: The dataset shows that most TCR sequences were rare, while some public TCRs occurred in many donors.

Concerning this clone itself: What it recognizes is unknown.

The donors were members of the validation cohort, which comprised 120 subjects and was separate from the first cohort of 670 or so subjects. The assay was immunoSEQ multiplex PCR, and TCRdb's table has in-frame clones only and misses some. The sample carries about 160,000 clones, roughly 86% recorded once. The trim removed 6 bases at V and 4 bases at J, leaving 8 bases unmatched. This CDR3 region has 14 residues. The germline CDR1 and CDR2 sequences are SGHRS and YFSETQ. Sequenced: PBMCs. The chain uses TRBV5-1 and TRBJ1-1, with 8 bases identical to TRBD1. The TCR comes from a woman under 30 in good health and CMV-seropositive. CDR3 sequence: CASTKTGVGTEAFF. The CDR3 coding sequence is TGCGCCAGCACCAAGACAGGGGTGGGCACTGAAGCTTTCTTT. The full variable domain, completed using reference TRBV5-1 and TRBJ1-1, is KAGVTQTPRYLIKTRGQQVTLSCSPISGHRSVSWYQQTPGQGLQFLFEYFSETQRNKGNFPGRFSGRQFSNSRSEMNVSTLELGDSALYLCASTKTGVGTEAFFGQGTRLTVV.